Given below is one T cell receptor (beta chain) in context. Its antigen remains unidentified. There are no base qualities to consult, and no much larger clone falls within one base. The entry originates in a study of blood T cell repertoires in COVID-19 (dated by TCRdb to 2020 to 2022). Turning to the overall study: Samples covering the acute and convalescent phases of COVID-19 were provided by collaborators in the United States, Italy and Spain. The material from the prospective study consisted of cDNA or gDNA derived from T cells, B-cell-depleted T cells, or PBMCs. The dataset comprised deeply sampled blood TCRbeta repertoires from subjects exposed to, actively infected with, or recovered from COVID-19. The repertoires were released in a freely available public database meant as a resource for research on the immune response to SARS-CoV-2. Samples came from the ongoing ImmuneRACE study (first 160 participants) plus 1,254 subjects from 6 global collaborators. A de-identified subject ID, COVID-19 status, age in years and sex were almost always included in the sample metadata. Where available, HLA class I and class II types were taken from metadata supplied by the sample provider and were not determined by assay-based typing.

Another Seattle source contributed samples from volunteer blood donors who had recovered from COVID-19. Each collaborating institution followed its own protocols to collect whole blood in K2EDTA tubes. Collaborator samples were shipped for TCRbeta analysis as frozen whole blood, isolated PBMCs, or DNA extracted from either sample type. TCRbeta CDR3 regions were amplified from genomic DNA using the immunoSEQ Assay, a bias-controlled multiplex PCR. The paper's data handling went like this. Nucleated cell counts per sample were estimated from amplification of reference gene primers within the assay. Sequence reads were collapsed and filtered to measure the absolute abundance of every unique TCRbeta CDR3 rearrangement. Productive Simpson clonality was computed per sample as the square root of Simpson's diversity index over productive rearrangements. Sourced from immuneACCESS, this table was stored by TCRdb with only in-frame sequences that have V and J called. A share of the clones is absent; for the studies checked, an unresolved V gene accounts for under half, and the remainder has no known explanation. Clone size and V and J calls were adopted from that table, with D and trimming inferred from the DNA. Counted in this sample were 200,000 to 300,000 clones; 80% to 90% of them appeared once. The top ten clones comprise 2% to 2.5% of the sample.

Results the study describes overall, beyond this receptor: The amount of clinical and demographic metadata varied by source and participant and was provided uncurated.

The trim is 4 bases for V and 2 bases for J, with a gap of 12 bases between the germline ends. Spanning cysteine to phenylalanine, the CDR3 consists of 15 amino acids. Left in the record is the CDR3 DNA by itself, 45 bases read in frame from the first base. CDR1 and CDR2, per the germline V gene, are SNHLY and FYNNEI. The sample consisted of peripheral blood. The sequence links TRBV2 to TRBJ1-5; the D gene is perhaps TRBD1, on 5 matching bases. The TCR was taken from a man between 35 and 55 years old who had recovered from COVID-19. The bases are TGTGCCAGCAGTGTGGAGGGGAGCGGCAATCAGCCCCAGCATTTT. It is translated as CASSVEGSGNQPQHF.